This TCR beta chain came from a study of CD8 T cells in Susac syndrome (dated by TCRdb to between 2017 and 2020). As for the study more broadly: The study used repertoire sequencing to test whether antigen drove CD8+ T cell activation and differentiation in Susac syndrome. The study compared CD8+ T cell repertoire clonality among 11 to 12 healthy donors, 14 Susac syndrome patients and fewer than 19 multiple sclerosis patients. Overall study results and their limits: The number of individuals in the TCR sequencing and HLA analysis was recognized as being relatively small.

High-throughput TCR beta sequencing profiled peripheral blood CD8+ and CD4+ T cells from healthy donors, Susac syndrome patients and multiple sclerosis patients. Healthy donors were age- and sex-matched controls. Bulk CD8+ and CD4+ T cells were purified by magnetic negative isolation, while CD8+ TEMRA cells were enriched using FACS. Blood was drawn into EDTA tubes, processed within 24 hours, and PBMCs were isolated by density gradient centrifugation. PBMCs destined for TCR sequencing were cryopreserved in liquid nitrogen and later thawed in a 37 °C water bath. The sorted or isolated CD4+, CD8+ and CD8+ TEMRA cells had a purity of 90% or higher. Points on this clonotype: What antigen it recognizes has not been identified. No base quality information exists; no much larger clone differs at one position.

RNA was extracted with the RNeasy kit and roughly 0.45 to 1 ug was reverse transcribed using random hexamers. The immunoSEQ multiplex PCR assay, which covers 54 Vbeta and 13 Jbeta segments, was used to amplify TCR beta CDR3 regions. To correct PCR amplification bias, a synthetic template baseline was used for both primer optimization and computational correction. On the study's bioinformatics: Reads were annotated to V, D and J genes according to IMGT and were analyzed with immunoSEQ Analyzer, with only productive sequences retained. To calculate clonality, Shannon entropy was normalized by log2 of the number of productive unique sequences and then subtracted from one. For each patient and control, public and private clones were evaluated within the 100 most prevalent clones. Clones were defined as Susac-specific when absent from the healthy and MS cohorts, from roughly 1,100 published viral clones and from other ImmuneACCESS disease sequences. The public reads were reprocessed in TCRdb via fastp at Q25 and MiXCR, keeping in-frame beta chains. Every entry covers one CDR3 protein and lists the most common genes and DNA from its rows. These V and J calls are TCRdb output, not the study's own analysis. Within this sample are approximately 90,000 distinct CDR3 sequences, with 85% to 95% of them counted one time only. The ten largest account for less than 0.35% of the sample.

In the germline V gene, CDR1 corresponds to SGHRS and CDR2 to YFSETQ. Its CDR3 holds 13 amino acids, cysteine through phenylalanine. Only the CDR3 part of the read is kept: 39 bases, read in frame from the first base. After removal of 2 bases from V and 12 bases from J, the junction retains 10 bases not matched to a gene. Recombination linked TRBV5-1 to TRBJ1-2; TRBD1 agrees with 7 junctional bases. The clonotype originates from a human donor in good health. Sequenced sample: CD8+ T cells from PBMCs. The CDR3 is CASSFIGGAGNTF. The sequenced DNA: TGCGCCAGCAGCTTTATAGGGGGCGCAGGGAACACCTTC.